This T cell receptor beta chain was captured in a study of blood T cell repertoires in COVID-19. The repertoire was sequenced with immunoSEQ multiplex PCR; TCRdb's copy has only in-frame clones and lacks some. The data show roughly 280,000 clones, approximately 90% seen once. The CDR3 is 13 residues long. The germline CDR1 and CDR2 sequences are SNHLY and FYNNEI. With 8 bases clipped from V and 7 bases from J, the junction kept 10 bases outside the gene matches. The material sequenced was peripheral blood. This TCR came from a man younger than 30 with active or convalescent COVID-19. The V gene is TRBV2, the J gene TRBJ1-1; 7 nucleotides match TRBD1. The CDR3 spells CASGSSRQGEAFF. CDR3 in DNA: TGTGCCAGCGGCTCCTCAAGACAGGGTGAAGCTTTCTTT.